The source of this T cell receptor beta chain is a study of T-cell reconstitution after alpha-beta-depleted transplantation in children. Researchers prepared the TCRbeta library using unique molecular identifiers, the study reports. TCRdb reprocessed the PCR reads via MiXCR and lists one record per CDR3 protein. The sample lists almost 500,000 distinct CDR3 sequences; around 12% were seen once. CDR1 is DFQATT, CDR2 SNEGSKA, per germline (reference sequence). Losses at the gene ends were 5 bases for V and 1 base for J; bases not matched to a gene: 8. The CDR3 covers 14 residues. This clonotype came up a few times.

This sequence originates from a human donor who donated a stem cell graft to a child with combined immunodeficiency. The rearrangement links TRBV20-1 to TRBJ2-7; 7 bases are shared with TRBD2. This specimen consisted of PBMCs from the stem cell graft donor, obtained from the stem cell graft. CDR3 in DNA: TGCAGTGCTTTAATGACTAGCATATCCTACGAGCAGTACTTC. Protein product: CSALMTSISYEQYF.